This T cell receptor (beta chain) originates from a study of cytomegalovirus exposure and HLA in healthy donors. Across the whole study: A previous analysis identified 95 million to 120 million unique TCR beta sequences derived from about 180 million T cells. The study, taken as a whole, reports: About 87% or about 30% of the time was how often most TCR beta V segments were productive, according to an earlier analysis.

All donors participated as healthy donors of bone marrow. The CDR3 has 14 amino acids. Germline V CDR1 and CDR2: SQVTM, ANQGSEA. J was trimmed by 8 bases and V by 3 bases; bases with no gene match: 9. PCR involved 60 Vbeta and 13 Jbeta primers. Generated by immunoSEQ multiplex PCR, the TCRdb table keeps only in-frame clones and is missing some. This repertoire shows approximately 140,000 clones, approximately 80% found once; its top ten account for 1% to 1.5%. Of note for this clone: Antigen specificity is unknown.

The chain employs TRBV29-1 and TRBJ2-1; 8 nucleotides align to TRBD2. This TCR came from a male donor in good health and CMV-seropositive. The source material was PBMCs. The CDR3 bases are TGCAGCGTTGAGCTTCAAGGACTAGCATATGAGCAGTTCTTC. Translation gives CSVELQGLAYEQFF.